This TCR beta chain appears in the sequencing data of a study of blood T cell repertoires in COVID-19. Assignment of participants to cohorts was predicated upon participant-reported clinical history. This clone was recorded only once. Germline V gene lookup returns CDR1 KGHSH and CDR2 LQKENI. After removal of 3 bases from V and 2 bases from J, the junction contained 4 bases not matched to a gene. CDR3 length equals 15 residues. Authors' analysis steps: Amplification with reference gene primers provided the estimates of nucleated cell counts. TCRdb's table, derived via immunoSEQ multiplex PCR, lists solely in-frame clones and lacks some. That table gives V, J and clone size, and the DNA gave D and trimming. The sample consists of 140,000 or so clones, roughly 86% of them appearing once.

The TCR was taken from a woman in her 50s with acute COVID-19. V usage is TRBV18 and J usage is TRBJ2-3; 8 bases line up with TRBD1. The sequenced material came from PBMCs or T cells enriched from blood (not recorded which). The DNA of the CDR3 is TGTGCCAGCTCACCCACAGGGGGTTCCACAGATACGCAGTATTTT. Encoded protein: CASSPTGGSTDTQYF. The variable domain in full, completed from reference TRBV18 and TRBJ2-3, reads NAGVMQNPRHLVRRRGQEARLRCSPMKGHSHVYWYRQLPEEGLKFMVYLQKENIIDESGMPKERFSAEFPKEGPSILRIQQVVRGDSAAYFCASSPTGGSTDTQYFGPGTRLTVL.